What follows are 25 T cell receptor beta chains derived from one specimen sequenced in a study of blood T cell dynamics during melanoma immunotherapy. Time point denoted: week 3, after first cycle of checkpoint inhibitor. Only in-frame clones appear in the TCRdb table, and some are missing; sequencing was by immunoSEQ multiplex PCR. The sample shows about 9,000 clones, approximately 85% of them seen only once. The sample in question was blood, obtained from a patient treated with checkpoint blockade. The source of these receptors is a human donor with melanoma.

The genes are TRBV2 and TRBJ2-5; D is uncertain. The CDR3 sequence is 13 residues long. CDR1 and CDR2 (germline): SNHLY, FYNNEI. The V and J ends lost 1 base and 5 bases respectively, with 8 bases between them. The CDR3 sequence: CASSEELWETQYF. In DNA, the CDR3 is TGTGCCAGCAGTGAAGAGCTTTGGGAGACCCAGTACTTC.

The chain recombines TRBV7-9 with TRBJ1-1; no reliable D call. The CDR3 runs 14 residues. In germline, CDR1 is SEHNR, CDR2 FQNEAQ (reference sequence). Trimming pared 0 bases from V and 0 bases from J, leaving 5 bases between. In DNA, the CDR3 is TGTGCCAGCAGCTTAGCAGGCTTGAACACTGAAGCTTTCTTT. Encoded protein: CASSLAGLNTEAFF.

The chain links TRBV30 to TRBJ1-6; perhaps TRBD1 as D (6 bases). Germline V CDR1 and CDR2: GTSNPN, SVGIG (reference sequence). The CDR3 runs 17 residues. Here the CDR3 reads CDGGHGIREMDNSPLHF. In nucleotides, the CDR3 is TGTGACGGGGGGCACGGGATACGGGAGATGGATAATTCACCCCTCCACTTT.

The genes are TRBV29-1 and TRBJ2-7; D call uncertain. The CDR3 has 11 amino acids. Germline V gives CDR1 SQVTM, CDR2 ANQGSEA. Trimming removed 7 bases at V and 2 bases at J, with 9 bases between. CDR3 region: CSGGETYEQYF. CDR3 nucleotide sequence: TGCAGCGGAGGAGAAACCTACGAGCAGTACTTC.

This clone came up a few times. CDR3 coding DNA: TGTGCCTGGAGTGGGACCAACTATGGCTACACCTTC. This gives the protein CAWSGTNYGYTF. This chain connects TRBV30 to TRBJ1-2; D remains ambiguous. Germline CDR1 GTSNPN, CDR2 SVGIG (reference sequence). Trimming left V 1 base short and J 2 bases short, with 5 bases between. The CDR3 runs 12 residues.

This sequence joins TRBV19 and TRBJ1-2; D ambiguous. V was clipped by 5 bases and J by 8 bases, with 9 bases between them. The CDR3 contains 11 residues. The germline gives CDR1 LNHDA, CDR2 SQIVND (reference sequence). The CDR3 DNA reads TGTGCCAGTAGTGCTCGTTACGGCTACACCTTC. Translation gives CASSARYGYTF.

CDR3 sequence (DNA): TGCAGCGTTGAACGTGGCGGCGGGCGGGGGGCCACTGAAGCTTTCTTT. It yields the protein CSVERGGGRGATEAFF. The chain uses TRBV29-1 and TRBJ1-1; D might be TRBD1 (6 bases). CDR1 is SQVTM, CDR2 ANQGSEA, per germline. There are 16 residues in the CDR3. The V and J ends lost 2 bases and 4 bases respectively, with 20 bases between them.

This clone was seen a handful of times. The V call is TRBV11-2, the J call TRBJ2-1; TRBD2 matches 8 bases. The length of the CDR3 is 15 residues. Germline trimming cut 5 bases from V and 6 bases from J; bases unmatched to any gene: 9. The germline gives CDR1 SGHAT, CDR2 FQNNGV. CDR3: CASSQIGGGLNEQFF. CDR3 sequence (DNA): TGTGCCAGCAGCCAGATCGGCGGGGGGCTCAATGAGCAGTTCTTC.

CDR3 sequence: CASSQGQTSIYEQYF. The CDR3 bases are TGCGCCAGCAGCCAAGGACAGACCAGCATCTACGAGCAGTACTTC. The chain uses TRBV4-3 and TRBJ2-7, with D possibly being TRBD1 (5 bases). This CDR3 region has 15 residues. V lost 1 base and J lost 3, with 13 bases in between. The germline V gene has CDR1 LGHNA and CDR2 YSLEER.

The chain has TRBV6-1 and TRBJ1-5; D call uncertain. V was cut by 7 bases and J by 0 bases, with 13 bases left in between. Germline-derived CDR1 and CDR2 are MNHNS and SASEGT. CDR3 length: 15 amino acids. The CDR3 is CASTLGRYSNQPQHF. CDR3 DNA sequence: TGTGCCAGCACCCTTGGACGGTATAGCAATCAGCCCCAGCATTTT.

For the CDR3, the DNA is TGTGCCAGCAGCACGGCAGGGACAGGAGCATACGAGCAGTACTTC. Translated, it gives CASSTAGTGAYEQYF. V is TRBV7-2 and J is TRBJ2-5, with 8 bases fitting TRBD1. The J call may be mistaken, given a closer DNA end match to TRBJ2-7. This CDR3 spans 15 amino acids. Germline CDR1 is SGHTA and CDR2 is FQGNSA.

This clone is medium-sized by share. The chain employs TRBV6-1 and TRBJ1-1, with TRBD1 as a possible D gene (5 bases). V gave up 1 base and J gave up 4 bases, with 7 bases separating them. This CDR3 contains 13 residues. Germline CDR1 MNHNS, CDR2 SASEGT. CDR3 DNA: TGTGCCAGCAGTGAAGTGGGGACCACTGAAGCTTTCTTT. Translating gives CASSEVGTTEAFF.

The chain has TRBV5-1 and TRBJ1-6, with a weak D call TRBD1 (6 bases). V lost 3 bases and J 0 bases, leaving 13 bases between the germline ends. CDR1 and CDR2 (germline): SGHRS, YFSETQ. CDR3 length equals 17 residues. The CDR3 DNA sequence: TGCGCCAGCAGCTCAGGACAGCTTAGCTCCTATAATTCACCCCTCCACTTT. As protein: CASSSGQLSSYNSPLHF.

This clone appeared a single time. The V and J genes are TRBV10-3 and TRBJ1-4; TRBD1 might be the D (6 bases). The CDR3 is 14 amino acids. Trimming left V 4 bases short and J 4 bases short, with 10 bases between. Germline values: CDR1 ENHRY, CDR2 SYGVKD. CDR3 DNA sequence: TGTGCCATCAGTGGGGGGCAGGGTAATGAAAAACTGTTTTTT. This translates into CAISGGQGNEKLFF.

This clone was recorded only once. The chain has TRBV7-2 and TRBJ1-2, with D hard to call. V dropped 5 bases and J dropped 3 bases, with 22 bases sitting between them. The length of the CDR3 is 17 residues. Germline values: CDR1 SGHTA, CDR2 FQGNSA. CDR3 coding DNA: TGTGCCAGCAGCCCCCTGGGTAGTGCATTTGGGTACTATGGCTACACCTTC. Translating it yields CASSPLGSAFGYYGYTF.

This chain uses TRBV21-1 with TRBJ2-7; the D call in the table, TRBD2, was not verified against the DNA. TRBV21-1 is a recognized pseudogene. The CDR3 totals 16 residues. The CDR3 nucleotides read TGTGCCAGCAGCAAATGTGACCGGGGAGCAGCCTACGAGCAGTACTTC. Protein: CASSKCDRGAAYEQYF.

V is TRBV11-2 and J is TRBJ1-6; 7 nucleotides match TRBD1. Unmatched junction bases numbered 1, after V lost 3 bases and J lost 2 bases. The CDR3 is 15 residues long. CDR1 is SGHAT, CDR2 FQNNGV, per germline. The CDR3 DNA sequence: TGTGCCAGCAGCTTTGACAGGGCCTATAATTCACCCCTCCACTTT. It yields the protein CASSFDRAYNSPLHF.

The chain uses TRBV7-9 and TRBJ1-4; D is unresolved. Germline lookup yields CDR1 SEHNR and CDR2 FQNEAQ (reference sequence). The length of the CDR3 is 13 residues. Trimming removed 5 bases from V and 5 bases from J, with 9 bases in between. The DNA for the CDR3 is TGTGCCAGCAGCGGGGTGCAGAATGAAAAACTGTTTTTT. This codes for CASSGVQNEKLFF.

The J gene is TRBJ1-1, the V gene TRBV7-3, with 9 bases fitting TRBD1. The CDR3 is 14 residues long. Germline V gene lookup returns CDR1 SGHTA and CDR2 FQGTGA. V dropped 5 bases and J dropped 5; count of bases not matched to a gene: 6. This CDR3 reads CASSPDRGLTEAFF. CDR3 nucleotides: TGTGCCAGCAGCCCCGACAGGGGGTTGACTGAAGCTTTCTTT.

The V gene is TRBV7-9, the J gene TRBJ2-5, with D possibly being TRBD2 (6 bases). Trimming pared 3 bases from V and 2 bases from J, leaving 13 bases between. The CDR3 is 15 amino acids. Germline assignment: CDR1 SEHNR and CDR2 FQNEAQ (reference sequence). The CDR3 loop is CASSFSFGSQETQYF. The CDR3, as DNA: TGTGCCAGCAGCTTCTCTTTCGGGAGTCAAGAGACCCAGTACTTC.

The chain is built from TRBV7-2 and TRBJ2-7, with TRBD2 matching over 9 bases. The germline CDR1 and CDR2 sequences are SGHTA and FQGNSA. V shed 0 bases, J shed 7 bases, and the junction held 13 bases outside the gene matches. The CDR3 has 17 amino acids. CDR3: CASSLALGAGGPPEQYF. In DNA, the CDR3 is TGTGCCAGCAGCTTAGCGCTCGGAGCGGGGGGTCCTCCGGAGCAGTACTTC.

The V and J genes are TRBV7-2 and TRBJ2-5, with TRBD1 matching over 7 bases. V lost 1 base to trimming and J lost 1 base; unmatched junction nucleotides: 3. The CDR3 is made up of 15 amino acids. From germline, CDR1 is SGHTA and CDR2 FQGNSA. CDR3 nucleotide sequence: TGTGCCAGCAGCTTAGAATGGGACAGCCAAGAGACCCAGTACTTC. It codes for CASSLEWDSQETQYF. The full variable domain, its missing parts supplied by reference TRBV7-2 and TRBJ2-5, is GAGVSQSPSNKVTEKGKDVELRCDPISGHTALYWYRQSLGQGLEFLIYFQGNSAPDKSGLPSDRFSAERTGGSVSTLTIQRTQQEDSAVYLCASSLEWDSQETQYFGPGTRLLVL.

CDR3 protein: CASSPAGAESGEQFF. DNA of the CDR3: TGTGCCAGCAGCCCCGCGGGGGCCGAGTCGGGGGAGCAGTTCTTC. J is TRBJ2-1 and V is TRBV6-4; TRBD2 is a possible D gene (7 bases). The V and J ends lost 6 bases and 10 bases respectively, with 22 bases between them. The CDR3 loop spans 15 amino acids. Germline CDR1 MRHNA, CDR2 SNTAGT.

The chain is built from TRBV6-1 and TRBJ2-7; maybe TRBD2 (5 bases). CDR3 size: 12 residues. Germline CDR1 MNHNS, CDR2 SASEGT. The germline V and J ends were trimmed by 6 bases and 6 bases, with 12 bases remaining between them. The DNA of the CDR3 is TGTGCCAGCAGCCGAGGACTTAGCGAGCAGTACTTC. It encodes CASSRGLSEQYF.

The rearrangement uses TRBV5-1 and TRBJ1-2; 9 bases are shared with TRBD1. Germline CDR1 and CDR2: SGHRS and YFSETQ. J gave up 7 bases and V 4 bases, and 17 bases lay outside the gene matches. This CDR3 spans 17 amino acids. CDR3 sequence reads: CASSLMGQGSSDSGYTF. The DNA of the CDR3 is TGCGCCAGCAGCCTGATGGGACAGGGTTCCTCAGATTCTGGCTACACCTTC.